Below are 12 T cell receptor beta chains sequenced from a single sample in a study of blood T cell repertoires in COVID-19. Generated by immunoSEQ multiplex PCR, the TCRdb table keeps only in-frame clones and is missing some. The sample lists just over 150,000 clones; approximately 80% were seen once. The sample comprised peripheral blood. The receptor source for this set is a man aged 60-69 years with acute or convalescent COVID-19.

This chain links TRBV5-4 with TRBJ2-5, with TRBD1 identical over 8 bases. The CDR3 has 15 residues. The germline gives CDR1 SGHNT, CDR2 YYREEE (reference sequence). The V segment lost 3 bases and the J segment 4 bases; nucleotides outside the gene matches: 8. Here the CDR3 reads CASSWGRGLAETQYF. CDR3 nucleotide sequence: TGTGCCAGCAGCTGGGGCAGGGGGCTCGCAGAGACCCAGTACTTC.

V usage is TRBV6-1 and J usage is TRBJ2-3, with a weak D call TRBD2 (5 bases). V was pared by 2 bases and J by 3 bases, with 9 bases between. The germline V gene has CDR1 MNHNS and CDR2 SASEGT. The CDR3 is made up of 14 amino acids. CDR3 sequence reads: CASSEREVTDTQYF. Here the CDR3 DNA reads TGTGCCAGCAGTGAACGGGAAGTTACAGATACGCAGTATTTT.

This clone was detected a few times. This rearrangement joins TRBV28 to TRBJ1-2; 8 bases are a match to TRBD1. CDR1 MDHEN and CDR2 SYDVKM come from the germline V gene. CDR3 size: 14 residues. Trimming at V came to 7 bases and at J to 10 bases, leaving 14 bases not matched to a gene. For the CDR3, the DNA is TGTGCCAGCACCCACGCCGGGACAGGTGGATCCTACACCTTC. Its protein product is CASTHAGTGGSYTF.

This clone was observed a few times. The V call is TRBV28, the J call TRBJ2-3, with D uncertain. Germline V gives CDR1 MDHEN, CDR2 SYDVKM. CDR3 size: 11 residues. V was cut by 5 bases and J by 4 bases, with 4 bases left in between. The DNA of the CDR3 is TGTGCCAGCAGTCAGGCAGATACGCAGTATTTT. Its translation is CASSQADTQYF.

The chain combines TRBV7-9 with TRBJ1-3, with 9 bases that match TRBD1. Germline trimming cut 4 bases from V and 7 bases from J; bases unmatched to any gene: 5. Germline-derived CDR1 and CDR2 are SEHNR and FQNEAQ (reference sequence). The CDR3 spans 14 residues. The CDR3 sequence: CASSWDRDLNTIYF. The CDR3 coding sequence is TGTGCCAGCAGCTGGGACAGGGACCTTAACACCATATATTTT.

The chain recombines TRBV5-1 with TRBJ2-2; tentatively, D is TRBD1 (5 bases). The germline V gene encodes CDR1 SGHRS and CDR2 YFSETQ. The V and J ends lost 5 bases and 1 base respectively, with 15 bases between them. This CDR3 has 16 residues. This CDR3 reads CASSPTPTGNTGELFF. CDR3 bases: TGCGCCAGCAGTCCAACACCAACAGGGAACACCGGGGAGCTGTTTTTT.

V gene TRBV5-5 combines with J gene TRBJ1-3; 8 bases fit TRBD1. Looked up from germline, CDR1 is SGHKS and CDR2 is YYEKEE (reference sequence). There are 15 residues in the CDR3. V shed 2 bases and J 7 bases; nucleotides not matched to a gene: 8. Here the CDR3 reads CASSFQGAITNTIYF. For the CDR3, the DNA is TGTGCCAGCAGCTTTCAGGGGGCTATTACTAACACCATATATTTT.

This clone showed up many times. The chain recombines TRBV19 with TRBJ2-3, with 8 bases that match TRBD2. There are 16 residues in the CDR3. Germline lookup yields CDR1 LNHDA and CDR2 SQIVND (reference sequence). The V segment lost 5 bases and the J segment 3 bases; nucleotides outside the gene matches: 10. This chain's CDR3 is CASSPTSGGLTDTQYF. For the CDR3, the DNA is TGTGCCAGTAGTCCGACGAGCGGGGGATTGACAGATACGCAGTATTTT.

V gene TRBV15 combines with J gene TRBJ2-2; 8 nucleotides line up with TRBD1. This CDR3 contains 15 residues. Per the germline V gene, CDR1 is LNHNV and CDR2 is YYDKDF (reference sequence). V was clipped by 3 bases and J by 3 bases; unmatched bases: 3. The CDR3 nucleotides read TGTGCCACCAGCAGCCGGGACAGGCACACCGGGGAGCTGTTTTTT. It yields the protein CATSSRDRHTGELFF. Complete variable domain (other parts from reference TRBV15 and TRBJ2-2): DAMVIQNPRYQVTQFGKPVTLSCSQTLNHNVMYWYQQKSSQAPKLLFHYYDKDFNNEADTPDNFQSRRPNTSFCFLDIRSPGLGDTAMYLCATSSRDRHTGELFFGEGSRLTVL.

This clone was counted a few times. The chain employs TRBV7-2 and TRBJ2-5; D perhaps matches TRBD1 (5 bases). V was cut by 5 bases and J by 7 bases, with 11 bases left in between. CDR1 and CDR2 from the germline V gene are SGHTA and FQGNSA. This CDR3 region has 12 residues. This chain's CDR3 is CASSTGYGTQYF. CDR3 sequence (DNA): TGTGCCAGCAGCACAGGATATGGGACCCAGTACTTC.

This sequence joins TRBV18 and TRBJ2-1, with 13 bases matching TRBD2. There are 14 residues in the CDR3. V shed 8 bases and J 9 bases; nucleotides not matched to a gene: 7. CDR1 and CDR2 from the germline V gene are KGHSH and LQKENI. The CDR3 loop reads CASGTSGRAPEQFF. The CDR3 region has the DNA TGTGCCAGCGGCACTAGCGGGAGGGCCCCTGAGCAGTTCTTC.

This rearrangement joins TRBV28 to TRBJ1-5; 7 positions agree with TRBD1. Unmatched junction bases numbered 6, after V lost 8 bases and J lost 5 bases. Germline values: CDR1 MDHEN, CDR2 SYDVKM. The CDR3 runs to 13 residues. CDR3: CASSDRAYQPQHF. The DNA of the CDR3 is TGTGCCAGCTCCGACAGGGCTTATCAGCCCCAGCATTTT.